This TCR beta chain was sequenced during a study of graft-versus-host responses after intestinal transplantation. About the study: Isolated intestinal, liver-intestinal, or multivisceral transplants were what recipients had. The recipients all started with anti-thymocyte globulin induction and then took tacrolimus and steroids for about 3 years. Notes on the study in general: GvH clones were identified in recipient marrow, with some first appearing in ileum or blood.

About this clone itself: Its antigen remains unidentified.

Germline trimming cut 5 bases from V and 3 bases from J; bases unmatched to any gene: 9. The CDR3 covers 16 residues. The germline gives CDR1 MGHRA, CDR2 YSYEKL. Sequencing used immunoSEQ multiplex PCR; TCRdb keeps in-frame clones, though not all of them. Seen here are roughly 80,000 clones, around 92% observed once, and the top ten hold approximately 0.64%. The TCR originated in a human patient who received an intestinal transplant, so some T cells may come from the graft donor. The sequencing here drew on PBMCs, taken 98 days after intestinal transplantation. The chain couples TRBV4-1 to TRBJ1-3; 8 bases are a match to TRBD1. CDR3 DNA sequence: TGCGCCAGCAGCTTTCCTCCAGGGGGCGGTGGAAACACCATATATTTT. Amino acid sequence: CASSFPPGGGGNTIYF.